The rows below give T cell receptor beta chains drawn from one sample of a study of T cells in localized non-small cell lung cancer. Method: immunoSEQ multiplex PCR; TCRdb's copy keeps in-frame clones and lacks some. The table includes about 59,000 clones, around 90% detected once. The sequences come from peripheral blood, collected before any cancer treatment. These receptors came from a man aged 40-75 years with stage I squamous cell lung carcinoma. The CDR3 runs from the conserved cysteine through the conserved F or W. D genes are given only for firm matches. Size is omitted from some rows. Given values are once, few, many or a class for expanded clones.

J: TRBJ2-5; D: .; size: .; V: TRBV4-3; DNA: TGCGCCAGCAGCCAAGAGCCGACTAGAGGTCCGGAGACCCAGTACTTC; CDR3: CASSQEPTRGPETQYF
J: TRBJ2-1; D: .; size: .; V: TRBV28; DNA: TGTGCCAGCAGTTTACTAGCAGGAGCAGGCGGCAATGAGCAGTTCTTC; CDR3: CASSLLAGAGGNEQFF
J: TRBJ2-7; D: .; size: .; V: TRBV7-8; DNA: TGTGCCAGCAGCTTAGGAAGTTACGAGCAGTACTTC; CDR3: CASSLGSYEQYF
J: TRBJ1-2; D: TRBD1; size: .; V: TRBV7-2; DNA: TGTGCCAGCAGCTCCCAGACAGGGAAACGGGGCTATGGCTACACCTTC; CDR3: CASSSQTGKRGYGYTF
J: TRBJ2-3; D: TRBD2; size: .; V: TRBV9; DNA: TGTGCCAGCAGCCCCCGGCGGGAGGGCCCCACAGATACGCAGTATTTT; CDR3: CASSPRREGPTDTQYF
J: TRBJ1-2; D: .; size: few; V: TRBV7-2; DNA: TGTGCCAGCAGCTTAGGGCGGACCGAATACTATGGCTACACCTTC; CDR3: CASSLGRTEYYGYTF
J: TRBJ2-7; D: TRBD1; size: .; V: TRBV12-5; DNA: TGTGCTAGTGACAAAGGACAGGATGATTACGAGCAGTACTTC; CDR3: CASDKGQDDYEQYF
J: TRBJ2-5; D: TRBD1; size: .; V: TRBV19; DNA: TGTGCCAGTAGTAGCTCCGGGACAGGGTTCCAAGAGACCCAGTACTTC; CDR3: CASSSSGTGFQETQYF
J: TRBJ2-2; D: TRBD2; size: .; V: TRBV14; DNA: TGTGCCAGCAGCCAAGATTGGGAGTTACTAGCGGGAGGGCCAGGATTCACCGGGGAGCTGTTTTTT; CDR3: CASSQDWELLAGGPGFTGELFF
J: TRBJ2-2; D: TRBD2; size: .; V: TRBV11-2; DNA: TGTGCCAGCAGCACCGATTCGACTAGCCTTCTTGCGAACACCGGGGAGCTGTTTTTT; CDR3: CASSTDSTSLLANTGELFF
J: TRBJ2-4; D: .; size: .; V: TRBV15; DNA: TGTGCCACCAGCAGAGATAGTCTTGTGAAAAACATTCAGTACTTC; CDR3: CATSRDSLVKNIQYF
J: TRBJ1-1; D: .; size: .; V: TRBV7-3; DNA: TGTGCCAGCAGTCAACACCGAAGGGCCCTGAGGACTGAAGCTTTCTTT; CDR3: CASSQHRRALRTEAFF
J: TRBJ2-7; D: .; size: .; V: TRBV11-2; DNA: TGTGCCAGCAGCTCCCTTGACAGAGTTCGGCACGAGCAGTACTTC; CDR3: CASSSLDRVRHEQYF
J: TRBJ2-5; D: .; size: once; V: TRBV28; DNA: TGTGCCAGCAGTTTAACCTGGGGGGCGGCGGGCGAGACCCAGTACTTC; CDR3: CASSLTWGAAGETQYF
J: TRBJ2-2; D: .; size: .; V: TRBV30; DNA: TGTGCCTTGGTTGGGGATTCTAGGACCGGGGAGCTGTTTTTT; CDR3: CALVGDSRTGELFF
J: TRBJ2-1; D: TRBD2; size: .; V: TRBV29-1; DNA: TGCAGCGCTCACCCGGGACTAGCTTACAATGAGCAGTTCTTC; CDR3: CSAHPGLAYNEQFF
J: TRBJ1-2; D: TRBD1; size: .; V: TRBV28; DNA: TGTGCCAGCAGTCCTACAGGGGGCTATGGCTACACCTTC; CDR3: CASSPTGGYGYTF
J: TRBJ2-7; D: .; size: .; V: TRBV6-5; DNA: TGTGCCAGCAGGACAACGGTTAAGCAGTACTTC; CDR3: CASRTTVKQYF
J: TRBJ2-1; D: TRBD2; size: once; V: TRBV9; DNA: TGTGCCAGCAGCGGACTAGCGGGAGTTAGTGAGCAGTTCTTC; CDR3: CASSGLAGVSEQFF
J: TRBJ2-2; D: .; size: .; V: TRBV5-4; DNA: TGTGCCAGCAGCTTTGGGAGTGGCAACACCGGGGAGCTGTTTTTT; CDR3: CASSFGSGNTGELFF
J: TRBJ2-1; D: .; size: .; V: TRBV19; DNA: TGTGCCAGTAGACAGGGATATGAGCAGTTCTTC; CDR3: CASRQGYEQFF
J: TRBJ1-1; D: .; size: .; V: TRBV14; DNA: TGTGCCAGCAGACTCGTCCTGAACACTGAAGCTTTCTTT; CDR3: CASRLVLNTEAFF
J: TRBJ1-1; D: .; size: .; V: TRBV19; DNA: TGTGCCAGTACCCCGGACAGCATGAACACTGAAGCTTTCTTT; CDR3: CASTPDSMNTEAFF
J: TRBJ2-3; D: TRBD2; size: .; V: TRBV19; DNA: TGTGCCAGTAGTGCTTACCTAGCGGGACGCACAGATACGCAGTATTTT; CDR3: CASSAYLAGRTDTQYF
J: TRBJ2-3; D: TRBD2; size: .; V: TRBV9; DNA: TGTGCCAGCAGCGCCTATAGCGGGGCCCCCACAGATACGCAGTATTTT; CDR3: CASSAYSGAPTDTQYF
J: TRBJ1-5; D: .; size: .; V: TRBV4-1; DNA: TGCGCCAGCAGCCAAGCACAGTACAATCAGCCCCAGCATTTT; CDR3: CASSQAQYNQPQHF
J: TRBJ1-2; D: .; size: .; V: TRBV30; DNA: TGTGCCTGGGGTCCGCTCCTGGACGGCTACACCTTC; CDR3: CAWGPLLDGYTF
J: TRBJ2-7; D: .; size: .; V: TRBV4-1; DNA: TGCGCCAGCAGCCAGGAACCGCCGAGCTCCTACGAGCAGTACTTC; CDR3: CASSQEPPSSYEQYF
J: TRBJ2-3; D: .; size: .; V: TRBV14; DNA: TGTGCCAGCAGCCGGATGGTGACACGATCAACAGATACGCAGTATTTT; CDR3: CASSRMVTRSTDTQYF
J: TRBJ2-7; D: TRBD2; size: .; V: TRBV27; DNA: TGTGCCAGCCGTTCGCGGGGGGGGAGCTCCTACGAGCAGTACTTC; CDR3: CASRSRGGSSYEQYF
J: TRBJ1-1; D: TRBD1; size: .; V: TRBV9; DNA: TGTGCCAGCAGCGTAGTGACAGGGGGGACGGCGACCGAAGCTTTCTTT; CDR3: CASSVVTGGTATEAFF
J: TRBJ1-5; D: .; size: .; V: TRBV4-1; DNA: TGCGCCAGCAGCCAAGGACCCTTTGATCAGCCCCAGCATTTT; CDR3: CASSQGPFDQPQHF
J: TRBJ2-2; D: .; size: .; V: TRBV11-2; DNA: TGTGCCAGCAGCCAGAACACCGGGGAGCTGTTTTTT; CDR3: CASSQNTGELFF
J: TRBJ1-1; D: TRBD1; size: .; V: TRBV6-1; DNA: TGTGCCAGCAGTGAACCACAGGGGCCCACTGAAGCTTTCTTT; CDR3: CASSEPQGPTEAFF
J: TRBJ1-4; D: .; size: .; V: TRBV19; DNA: TGTGCCAGTAGATTCCAGGGAGTTGCTAATGAAAAACTGTTTTTT; CDR3: CASRFQGVANEKLFF